Listed here are 10 T cell receptor beta chains from one sample, sequenced in a study of Ad26.COV2.S vaccination and SARS-CoV-2 variants. The treatment is: about 20 received Ad26.COV2.S at low or high dose, single or two shots; about 5 received placebo; per-sample allocation not given. Sample collection was performed on day 63 after the first vaccine or placebo injection. Some clones are missing from TCRdb's copy, which holds only in-frame ones; the method was immunoSEQ multiplex PCR. This table holds 400,000 to 450,000 clones, about 92% found once. The starting material was peripheral blood, obtained in a trial of Ad26.COV2.S vaccine versus placebo. These receptors all stem from a person aged 18 to 59 who received the Ad26.COV2.S COVID-19 vaccine or a placebo.

V is TRBV28 and J is TRBJ1-5; tentatively, D is TRBD1 (5 bases). This CDR3 has 16 amino acids. V lost 2 bases, J lost 0 bases, and 11 bases lay in between. The germline V gene has CDR1 MDHEN and CDR2 SYDVKM. CDR3 coding DNA: TGTGCCAGCAGTTTAGGGACGTTGTATAGCAATCAGCCCCAGCATTTT. Translating it yields CASSLGTLYSNQPQHF.

The V gene is TRBV7-8, the J gene TRBJ2-1; perhaps D is TRBD1 or TRBD2 (5 bases each). V gave up 5 bases and J gave up 9 bases, with 17 bases separating them. This CDR3 region has 14 residues. Germline values: CDR1 SGHVS, CDR2 FQNEAQ. The CDR3: CASSLVGTISEQFF. CDR3 sequence (DNA): TGTGCCAGCAGCCTCGTGGGGACCATTAGTGAGCAGTTCTTC.

V usage is TRBV10-2 and J usage is TRBJ1-1; tentative D call: TRBD1 (6 bases). This CDR3 region has 14 residues. V was trimmed by 6 bases and J by 3 bases, leaving 14 bases between them. Germline V gene lookup returns CDR1 WSHSY and CDR2 SAAADI. The CDR3 nucleotides read TGCGCCAGCAGCGCACAGGGCTGGGACACTGAAGCTTTCTTT. It codes for CASSAQGWDTEAFF.

The rearrangement links TRBV7-2 to TRBJ2-7, with D possibly matching TRBD1 (5 bases). Germline V gene data show CDR1 as SGHTA and CDR2 as FQGNSA. The CDR3 loop spans 14 amino acids. Trimming removed 2 bases at V and 5 bases at J, with 13 bases between. The CDR3 spells CASSLSRGADEQYF. The CDR3 DNA sequence: TGTGCCAGCAGCTTATCTAGGGGCGCCGACGAGCAGTACTTC.

V is TRBV29-1 and J is TRBJ2-3; TRBD2 matches 7 bases. The CDR3 extends over 12 amino acids. Germline assignment: CDR1 SQVTM and CDR2 ANQGSEA. The V segment lost 6 bases and the J segment 4 bases; nucleotides outside the gene matches: 4. The CDR3 spells CSVTSRADTQYF. The CDR3 coding sequence is TGCAGCGTGACTAGCCGAGCAGATACGCAGTATTTT.

The chain links TRBV5-4 to TRBJ2-7; 7 nucleotides line up with TRBD1. The CDR3 length is 14 residues. The germline V gene has CDR1 SGHNT and CDR2 YYREEE (reference sequence). Trimming cost V 0 bases and J 3 bases; bases outside gene matches: 3. The CDR3 DNA reads TGTGCCAGCAGCTTGGGACAGGGCTTCTACGAGCAGTACTTC. Translation: CASSLGQGFYEQYF. Complete variable domain (other parts from reference TRBV5-4 and TRBJ2-7): ETGVTQSPTHLIKTRGQQVTLRCSSQSGHNTVSWYQQALGQGPQFIFQYYREEENGRGNFPPRFSGLQFPNYSSELNVNALELDDSALYLCASSLGQGFYEQYFGPGTRLTVT.

This clone occurred once. V usage is TRBV18 and J usage is TRBJ2-5, with D unresolved. CDR1 is KGHSH and CDR2 is LQKENI in the germline V gene. Trimming cost V 3 bases and J 1 base, with 6 bases left between them. CDR3 length equals 13 residues. CDR3 loop: CASSPTLQETQYF. The CDR3 DNA sequence: TGTGCCAGCTCACCCACTCTCCAAGAGACCCAGTACTTC.

V and J are TRBV6-5 and TRBJ1-5; unclear D gene. The length of the CDR3 is 15 residues. Trimming removed 6 bases at V and 0 bases at J, with 12 bases between. CDR1 MNHEY and CDR2 SVGAGI come from the germline V gene. The CDR3 loop reads CASSSSQTSNQPQHF. Here the CDR3 DNA reads TGTGCCAGCAGCTCGAGCCAGACTAGCAATCAGCCCCAGCATTTT.

In this sample, this clone turned up once. The genes are TRBV3-1 (or the pseudogene TRBV3-2) and TRBJ1-2; D is unresolved. The CDR3 runs 13 residues. The V end lost 1 base, the J end lost 8 bases, and 11 bases lay between the germline ends. Germline assignment: CDR1 LGHDT and CDR2 YNNKEL (reference sequence). DNA of the CDR3: TGTGCCAGCAGCCAAGGGCCGATGAGGGGCTACACCTTC. It is translated as CASSQGPMRGYTF.

This clone was recorded only once. The rearrangement joins TRBV20-1 to TRBJ2-3; D gene ambiguous. The CDR3 runs to 11 residues. V dropped 4 bases and J dropped 1 base, with 3 bases sitting between them. Germline-derived CDR1 and CDR2 are DFQATT and SNEGSKA (reference sequence). The CDR3: CSATRTDTQYF. The CDR3 coding sequence is TGCAGTGCTACCCGCACAGATACGCAGTATTTT.